This TCR beta chain was captured in a study of blood T cell repertoires in COVID-19. Across the whole study: Some COVID-19 samples were acute and others convalescent; all came from the United States, Italy and Spain. The cDNA or gDNA used as material had been derived from T cells, B-cell-depleted T cells, or PBMCs.

CDR1 and CDR2 (germline): SGHRS, YFSETQ. V lost 0 bases to trimming and J lost 8 bases; unmatched junction nucleotides: 7. CDR3 length: 16 amino acids. In the source study's methods: From reference gene primer amplification, estimates of nucleated cell counts were derived. The table came from immunoSEQ multiplex PCR; TCRdb's copy has only in-frame clones and leaves some out. From that table come the V and J calls and clone size; the DNA was used to work out D and trimming. Of roughly 230,000 clones detected, about four fifths appear once; the ten largest clones hold roughly 7.8%. The chain uses TRBV5-1 and TRBJ2-1; 11 bases agree with TRBD2. Specimen: peripheral blood. The receptor was derived from a man aged 35 to 55 with active or convalescent COVID-19. CDR3 in DNA: TGCGCCAGCAGCTTGGGCGGACTAGCGGGTATCTATGAGCAGTTCTTC. Translation: CASSLGGLAGIYEQFF.